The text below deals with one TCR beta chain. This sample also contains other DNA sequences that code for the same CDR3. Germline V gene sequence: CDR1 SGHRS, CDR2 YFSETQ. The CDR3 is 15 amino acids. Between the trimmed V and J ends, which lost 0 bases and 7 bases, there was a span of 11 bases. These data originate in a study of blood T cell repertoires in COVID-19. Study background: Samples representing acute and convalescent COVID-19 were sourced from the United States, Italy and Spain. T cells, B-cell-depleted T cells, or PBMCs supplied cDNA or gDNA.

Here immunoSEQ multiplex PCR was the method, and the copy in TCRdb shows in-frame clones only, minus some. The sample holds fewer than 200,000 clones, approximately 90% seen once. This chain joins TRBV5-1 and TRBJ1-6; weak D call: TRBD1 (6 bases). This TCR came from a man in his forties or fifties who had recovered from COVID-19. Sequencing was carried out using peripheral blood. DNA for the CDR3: TGCGCCAGCAGCTTGGACAGGGTACAAAATTCACCCCTCCACTTT. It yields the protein CASSLDRVQNSPLHF.